Listed here are 17 T cell receptor beta chains from one sample, sequenced in a study of T-cell reconstitution after alpha-beta-depleted transplantation in children. Unique molecular identifiers were used in preparing the TCRbeta library. A single record per CDR3 protein comes from TCRdb applying MiXCR to the PCR reads. Of about 97,000 distinct CDR3 sequences listed, about 6% are singletons. Source: PBMCs, mostly from graft donor cells, taken 60 days after TCRalphabeta/CD19-depleted stem cell transplant. The source is a female patient aged 2 to 10 who had a stem cell transplant for Fanconi anemia, so the T cells may come from the graft donor.

In this sample, this clonotype turned up a few times. The chain joins TRBV7-8 to TRBJ1-1; D might be TRBD1 (6 bases). Germline values: CDR1 SGHVS, CDR2 FQNEAQ. V was shortened by 7 bases and J by 1 base, with 16 bases between the two germline ends. This CDR3 is 15 amino acids long. The CDR3 is CASIQRGGGNTEAFF. In DNA form, the CDR3 reads TGTGCCAGCATCCAACGAGGGGGGGGGAACACTGAAGCTTTCTTT.

This clonotype was detected ten times or more. The chain employs TRBV20-1 and TRBJ2-7; 11 nucleotides line up with TRBD2. Germline assignment: CDR1 DFQATT and CDR2 SNEGSKA (reference sequence). This CDR3 is 15 amino acids long. V was pared by 3 bases and J by 2 bases, with 6 bases of the junction left unmatched. CDR3 protein: CSARSGTSGTYEQYF. CDR3 bases: TGCAGTGCTAGGAGCGGGACTAGCGGAACCTACGAGCAGTACTTC.

This clonotype has just a few counts. The chain is built from TRBV28 and TRBJ1-5; D call uncertain. Trimming shortened V by 9 bases and J by 9 bases, and 9 bases separated the two germline ends. The CDR3 is 10 residues long. Germline V CDR1 and CDR2: MDHEN, SYDVKM. Here the CDR3 DNA reads TGTGCCAGTTCGGGAGGGCCCCAGCATTTT. Translated: CASSGGPQHF.

The rearrangement links TRBV7-9 to TRBJ2-2, with 9 bases aligning to TRBD1. From germline, CDR1 is SEHNR and CDR2 FQNEAQ (reference sequence). The CDR3 is made up of 15 amino acids. J lost 10 bases, V lost 5 bases, and 11 bases had no gene match. In nucleotides, the CDR3 is TGTGCCAGCAGCGTGTGGGACAGGGAGATGACGGAGCTGTTTTTT. It specifies CASSVWDREMTELFF.

This clonotype was seen at least ten times. The chain couples TRBV10-3 to TRBJ2-2; D gene uncertain. There are 12 residues in the CDR3. The V and J ends lost 4 bases and 4 bases respectively, with 4 bases between them. Germline V gene sequence: CDR1 ENHRY, CDR2 SYGVKD. Here the CDR3 DNA reads TGTGCCATCAGTGGTGGCACCGGGGAGCTGTTTTTT. Amino acids: CAISGGTGELFF.

The chain combines TRBV28 with TRBJ2-7, with D possibly TRBD1 on 5 matching bases. This CDR3 contains 13 residues. V was trimmed by 5 bases and J by 6 bases, leaving 14 bases between them. Per germline, CDR1 MDHEN and CDR2 SYDVKM. The CDR3 sequence is CASSIPRQTEQYF. The CDR3 DNA is TGTGCCAGCAGTATACCCCGACAGACCGAGCAGTACTTC.

This clonotype was recorded a few times. The CDR3 bases are TGCAGCACCACGCCCCTAGCGGGGGAGACCCAGTACTTC. Amino acids: CSTTPLAGETQYF. The rearrangement links TRBV20-1 to TRBJ2-5; 9 nucleotides match TRBD2. The germline gives CDR1 DFQATT, CDR2 SNEGSKA (reference sequence). This CDR3 is 13 amino acids long.

This clonotype has just a few counts. This chain connects TRBV20-1 to TRBJ2-1; 13 bases are a match to TRBD2. CDR1 is DFQATT and CDR2 is SNEGSKA in the germline V gene (reference sequence). Losses at the gene ends were 2 bases for V and 9 bases for J; bases not matched to a gene: 4. The CDR3 totals 14 residues. Written as DNA, the CDR3 is TGCAGTGCTAGATTAACTAGCGGGAGGGCTGAGCAGTTCTTC. It is translated as CSARLTSGRAEQFF.

The DNA of the CDR3 is TGCAGTGCTCCAAGACTAGCGGGACGTTTTAGGGGTGTCAATGAGCAGTTCTTC. This gives the protein CSAPRLAGRFRGVNEQFF. The chain links TRBV20-1 to TRBJ2-1, with 11 positions matching TRBD2. The CDR3 length is 18 residues. With V trimmed by 5 bases and J by 6 bases, 18 bases remained unmatched. From germline, CDR1 is DFQATT and CDR2 SNEGSKA (reference sequence).

The gene calls are TRBV5-1 and TRBJ1-1; TRBD1 agrees at 8 bases. Per germline, CDR1 SGHRS and CDR2 YFSETQ. The CDR3 totals 17 residues. After removal of 4 bases from V and 0 bases from J, the junction contained 11 bases not matched to a gene. The CDR3 nucleotides read TGCGCCAGCAGCCTCGGACAGGGTAGAGCCATGAACACTGAAGCTTTCTTT. Translation gives CASSLGQGRAMNTEAFF.

The chain links TRBV5-1 to TRBJ1-1, with a possible D match to TRBD1 (5 bases). Per germline, CDR1 SGHRS and CDR2 YFSETQ. The V and J ends lost 1 base and 4 bases respectively, with 8 bases between them. The length of the CDR3 is 13 residues. Here the CDR3 DNA reads TGCGCCAGCAGCTTGAGAGGGACCACTGAAGCTTTCTTT. Protein product: CASSLRGTTEAFF.

The rearrangement links TRBV28 to TRBJ1-5; no reliable D call. Per germline, CDR1 MDHEN and CDR2 SYDVKM. Trimming took off 1 base at V and 6 bases at J, with 16 bases between the two ends. This CDR3 region has 16 residues. The DNA of the CDR3 is TGTGCCAGCAGTTTATCCCTTCGTGAGGGAGTTCAGCCCCAGCATTTT. It is translated as CASSLSLREGVQPQHF.

This clonotype was seen repeatedly, ten times or more. This chain joins TRBV12-3 or TRBV12-4 and TRBJ2-3; D perhaps matches TRBD2 (7 bases). There are 15 residues in the CDR3. Trimming removed 2 bases from V and 4 bases from J, with 13 bases in between. The CDR3 nucleotides are TGTGCCAGCAGTTTATGGACGGGGGGCCCAGATACGCAGTATTTT. Amino acids: CASSLWTGGPDTQYF.

This clonotype was seen ten or more times. The V call is TRBV20-1, the J call TRBJ2-7; perhaps TRBD2 as D (6 bases). The CDR3 sequence is 13 residues long. The germline CDR1 and CDR2 sequences are DFQATT and SNEGSKA (reference sequence). The ends were cut back, 3 bases at V and 4 bases at J, with 13 bases in the middle. CDR3 region: CSARGGPGYEQYF. In DNA form, the CDR3 reads TGCAGTGCTAGGGGGGGTCCGGGTTACGAGCAGTACTTC.

The DNA for the CDR3 is TGTGCCAGCTCACCACCGTCGTCGGGGTTCCCCTACAATGAGCAGTTCTTC. Translated, it gives CASSPPSSGFPYNEQFF. V gene TRBV18 combines with J gene TRBJ2-1; D might be TRBD2 (5 bases). V lost 0 bases to trimming and J lost 2 bases, with 14 bases between them. Germline CDR1 KGHSH, CDR2 LQKENI. This CDR3 region has 17 residues.

This clonotype has at least ten counts. The chain uses TRBV28 and TRBJ2-7; 8 positions match TRBD1. The trim removed 11 bases at V and 2 bases at J, leaving 11 bases unmatched. The CDR3 extends over 14 amino acids. Germline CDR1 is MDHEN and CDR2 is SYDVKM. CDR3 in DNA: TGTGCCGAAAGCGACAGGGGCACTACCTACGAGCAGTACTTC. Translating gives CAESDRGTTYEQYF. The entire variable domain, with the rest obtained from reference TRBV28 and TRBJ2-7, is as follows: DVKVTQSSRYLVKRTGEKVFLECVQDMDHENMFWYRQDPGLGLRLIYFSYDVKMKEKGDIPEGYSVSREKKERFSLILESASTNQTSMYLCAESDRGTTYEQYFGPGTRLTVT.

The gene calls are TRBV5-1 and TRBJ2-7; possibly TRBD1 for D (6 bases). Germline assignment: CDR1 SGHRS and CDR2 YFSETQ. Trimming cost V 4 bases and J 4 bases, with 9 bases left between them. CDR3 size: 12 residues. This CDR3 reads CASSADRYEQYF. In DNA, the CDR3 is TGCGCCAGCAGCGCAGACAGGTACGAGCAGTACTTC.